The 7 T cell receptor beta chains in this list originate from one sample, sequenced in a study of blood T cell repertoires in COVID-19. Repertoires were generated with immunoSEQ multiplex PCR, while TCRdb's copy carries only in-frame clones and drops some. The sample includes 200,000 to 250,000 clones, 82% of them seen just once. Sample: peripheral blood. The receptors shown here come from an elderly woman with acute or convalescent COVID-19.

The chain couples TRBV20-1 to TRBJ2-5; 9 positions match TRBD1. The CDR3 is 15 amino acids. Trimming at V came to 3 bases and at J to 5 bases, leaving 10 bases not matched to a gene. CDR1 is DFQATT, CDR2 SNEGSKA, per germline (reference sequence). This CDR3 is CSASGGQGPSETQYF. DNA for the CDR3: TGCAGTGCTAGTGGGGGACAGGGTCCAAGTGAGACCCAGTACTTC.

The chain employs TRBV28 and TRBJ1-4, with D perhaps TRBD1 (5 bases). The CDR3 runs to 15 residues. Germline V gene sequence: CDR1 MDHEN, CDR2 SYDVKM. Trimming shortened V by 7 bases and J by 3 bases, and 15 bases separated the two germline ends. The CDR3 region has the DNA TGTGCCAGCACGGGTGGGGGGTTGGCTAATGAAAAACTGTTTTTT. It yields the protein CASTGGGLANEKLFF.

This clone showed up just a few times. V gene TRBV6-1 combines with J gene TRBJ1-1; a weak D match, TRBD1 (5 bases). Trimming cost V 2 bases and J 2 bases, with 9 bases left between them. Germline-derived CDR1 and CDR2 are MNHNS and SASEGT. The CDR3 has 14 amino acids. CDR3 sequence (DNA): TGTGCCAGCAGTGAAATGTGGGGCAACACTGAAGCTTTCTTT. It specifies CASSEMWGNTEAFF.

This clone was detected only once. The genes are TRBV29-1 and TRBJ2-3; 11 bases are a match to TRBD2. V shed 8 bases, J shed 5 bases, and the junction held 9 bases outside the gene matches. CDR3 length equals 14 residues. Germline V lookup: CDR1 SQVTM, CDR2 ANQGSEA. This CDR3 reads CSTFSGGAVDTQYF. The CDR3, as DNA: TGCAGCACTTTTAGCGGGGGGGCCGTAGATACGCAGTATTTT.

The V and J genes are TRBV7-9 and TRBJ2-7, with D tentatively TRBD2 (6 bases). Per the germline V gene, CDR1 is SEHNR and CDR2 is FQNEAQ (reference sequence). The germline V and J ends were trimmed by 5 bases and 3 bases, with 8 bases remaining between them. The CDR3 extends over 12 amino acids. CDR3 DNA sequence: TGTGCCAGCAGCCGGGACTTCTACGAGCAGTACTTC. The encoded protein is CASSRDFYEQYF.

The chain combines TRBV19 with TRBJ1-1; 7 bases map to TRBD1. The CDR3 is 14 residues long. V gave up 4 bases and J gave up 4 bases; unmatched junction bases: 6. The germline gives CDR1 LNHDA, CDR2 SQIVND (reference sequence). Here the CDR3 reads CASSTDREFTEAFF. In DNA, the CDR3 is TGTGCCAGTAGTACAGACAGGGAATTCACTGAAGCTTTCTTT.

The V call is TRBV7-6, the J call TRBJ1-2, with TRBD1 matching 10 bases. This CDR3 has 16 residues. Germline V lookup: CDR1 SGHVS, CDR2 FNYEAQ. Unmatched junction bases numbered 11, after V lost 5 bases and J lost 5 bases. CDR3 in DNA: TGTGCCAGCAGCCCCGGAATCCGGGACAGGGGATATGGCTACACCTTC. This gives the protein CASSPGIRDRGYGYTF. The full variable domain, its missing parts supplied by reference TRBV7-6 and TRBJ1-2, is GAGVSQSPRYKVTKRGQDVALRCDPISGHVSLYWYRQALGQGPEFLTYFNYEAQQDKSGLPNDRFSAERPEGSISTLTIQRTEQRDSAMYRCASSPGIRDRGYGYTFGSGTRLTVV.